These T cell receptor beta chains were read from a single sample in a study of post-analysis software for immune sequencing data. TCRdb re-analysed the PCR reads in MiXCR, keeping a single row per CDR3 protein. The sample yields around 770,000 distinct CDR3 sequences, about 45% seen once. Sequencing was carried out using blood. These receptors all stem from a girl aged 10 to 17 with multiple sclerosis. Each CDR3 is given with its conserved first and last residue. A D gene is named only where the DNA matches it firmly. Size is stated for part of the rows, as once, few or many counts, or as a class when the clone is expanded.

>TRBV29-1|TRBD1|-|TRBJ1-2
TGCAGCGTCACAGGGGGCCATGGCTACACCTTC
CSVTGGHGYTF
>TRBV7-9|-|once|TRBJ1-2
TGTGCCAGCAGCTTAGGGACAGCGGCCGATGGCTACACCTTC
CASSLGTAADGYTF
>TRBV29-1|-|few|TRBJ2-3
TGCAGCGTCCCCAAGAGGGCAGATACGCAGTATTTT
CSVPKRADTQYF
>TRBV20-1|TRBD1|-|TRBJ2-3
TGCAGTGCTAGAGCGACAGGGCGGACAGATACGCAGTATTTT
CSARATGRTDTQYF
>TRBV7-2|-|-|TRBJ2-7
TGTGCCAGCAGCTTAGACCATTACGGGGGCGAGCAGTACTTC
CASSLDHYGGEQYF
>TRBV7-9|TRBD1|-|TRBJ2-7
TGTGCCAGCAGCTCAGTCGGACAGGGGTCCCACGAGCAGTACTTC
CASSSVGQGSHEQYF
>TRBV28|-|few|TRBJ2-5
TGTGCCAGCAGTTTAAACCCTGGGGGTTCATCGGAGACCCAGTACTTC
CASSLNPGGSSETQYF
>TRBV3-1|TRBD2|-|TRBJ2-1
TGTGCCAGCAGCCTGGCGGGGGTTCGTTCCTACAATGAGCAGTTCTTC
CASSLAGVRSYNEQFF
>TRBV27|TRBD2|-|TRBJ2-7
TGTGCCAGCAGGACGCGGGAGCGGGACGAGCAGTACTTC
CASRTRERDEQYF
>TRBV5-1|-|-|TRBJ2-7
TGCGCCAGCAGCTTGGAGAGGACGGCCCCCTACGAGCAGTACTTC
CASSLERTAPYEQYF
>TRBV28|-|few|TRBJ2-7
TGTGCCAGCAGTTTATCAGCCAGGGTAGAGCAGTACTTC
CASSLSARVEQYF
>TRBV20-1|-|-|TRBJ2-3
TGCAGTGCTAGAGAAACAGGGCCAGATACGCAGTATTTT
CSARETGPDTQYF
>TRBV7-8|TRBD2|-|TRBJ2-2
TGTGCCAGCAGCTTAGGGGGTTGGAGCGGGACCGGAGAGCTGTTTTTT
CASSLGGWSGTGELFF
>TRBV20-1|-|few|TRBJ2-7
TGCAGTGCTAGAATGGGGCAGGGCCCTTACGAGCAGTACTTC
CSARMGQGPYEQYF
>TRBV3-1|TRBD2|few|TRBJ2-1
TGTGCCAGCAGCCAAGAACTAGCGGGAGGCGAGCAGTTCTTC
CASSQELAGGEQFF
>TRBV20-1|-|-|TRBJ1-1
TGCAGTGCCCCGGGACACCGGAACACTGAAGCTTTCTTT
CSAPGHRNTEAFF
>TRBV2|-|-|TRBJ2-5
TGTGCCAGCAGTGATTGGGAGACCCAGTACTTC
CASSDWETQYF
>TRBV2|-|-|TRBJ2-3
TGTGCCAGCAGTCCCCAGGGGAAATACAGGTATTTT
CASSPQGKYRYF
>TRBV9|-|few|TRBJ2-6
TGTGCCAGCAGCGTAGTCGGTAGGCCCCACTCTGGGGCCAACGTCCTGACTTTC
CASSVVGRPHSGANVLTF
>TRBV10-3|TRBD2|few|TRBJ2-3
TGTGCCATCAGTGATGCGGGAGGGCCCCCAGATACGCAGTATTTT
CAISDAGGPPDTQYF
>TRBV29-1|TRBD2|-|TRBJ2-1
TGTAGCGCCGGACTAGCTAACTACAATGAGCAGTTCTTC
CSAGLANYNEQFF
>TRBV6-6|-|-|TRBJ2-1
TGTGCCAGCAGTTACGACGGGAGTTCCTACAATGAGCAGTTCTTC
CASSYDGSSYNEQFF
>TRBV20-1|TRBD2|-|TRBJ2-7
TGCAGTGCTAGGAGCGGGACTTGGGGGGAGCAGTACTTC
CSARSGTWGEQYF
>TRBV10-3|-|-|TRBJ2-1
TGTGCCATCAGTGCTGAAGATGAGCAGTTCTTC
CAISAEDEQFF
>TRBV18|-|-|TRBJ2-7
TGTGCCAGCTCACCACCAGGCCCGGAGGCCATCTACGAGCAGTACTTC
CASSPPGPEAIYEQYF
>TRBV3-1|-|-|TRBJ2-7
TGTGCCAGCAGCCAAGGACCCGACGGTTCCTACGAGCAGTACTTC
CASSQGPDGSYEQYF
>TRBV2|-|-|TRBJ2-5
TGTGCCAGCAGTGAATTTGGAGATTCGCAAGAGACCCAGTACTTC
CASSEFGDSQETQYF
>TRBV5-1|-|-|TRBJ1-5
TGCGCCAGCAGCTTGGAGGGGTTGGGGAATCAGCCCCAGCATTTT
CASSLEGLGNQPQHF
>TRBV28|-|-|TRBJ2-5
TGTGCCATCAGTTTATTTGGTCAGGCCTTGTGGGGTGGAGAGTACCAAGAGACCCAGTACTTC
CAISLFGQALWGGEYQETQYF
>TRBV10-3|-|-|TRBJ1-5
TGTGCCATCAGTGAGGACGGCACCAATCAGCCCCAGCATTTT
CAISEDGTNQPQHF
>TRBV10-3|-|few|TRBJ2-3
TGTGCCATCAGTGAGTCGTCGAGGAGCACAGATACGCAGTATTTT
CAISESSRSTDTQYF
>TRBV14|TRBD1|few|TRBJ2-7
TGTGCCAGCAGCCACCGGACCGGGACAGGGTCGTACGAGCAGTACTTC
CASSHRTGTGSYEQYF
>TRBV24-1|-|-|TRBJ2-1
TGTGCCTCCAGCGGAAAACCCGACAATGAGCAGTTCTTC
CASSGKPDNEQFF
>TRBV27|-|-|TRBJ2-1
TGTGCCAGCAGCATAAGCGCCCGCTACAATGAGCAGTTCTTC
CASSISARYNEQFF
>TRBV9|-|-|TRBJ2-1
TGTGCCAGCAGCGTACGAGCCTCGGCGGATTGGTCCTACAATGAGCAGTTCTTC
CASSVRASADWSYNEQFF
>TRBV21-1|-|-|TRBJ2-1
TGTGCCAGCGGGGATTGGAGGCGGGAGGGCCTAAATGAGCAGTTCTTC
CASGDWRREGLNEQFF
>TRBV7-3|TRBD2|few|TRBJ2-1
TGTGCCAGCAGCCCCCAGGGTGCTAGCGGCCTGACCTACAATGAGCAGTTCTTC
CASSPQGASGLTYNEQFF
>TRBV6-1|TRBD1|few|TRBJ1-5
TGTGCCAGCGTCCTCAGGGGGAGCAATCAGCCCCAGCATTTT
CASVLRGSNQPQHF
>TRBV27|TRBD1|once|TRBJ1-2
TGTGCCAGCAGTTTCTTACCTACAGGGGCCGCCGCCTATGGCTACACCTTC
CASSFLPTGAAAYGYTF
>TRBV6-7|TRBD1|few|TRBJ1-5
TGTGCCAGCAGTGAACCGGGACAGGGCAATCAGCCCCAGCATTTT
CASSEPGQGNQPQHF
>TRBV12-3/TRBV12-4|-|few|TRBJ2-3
TGTGCCAGCAGTCGCTCGACATGGGGGATCTCAACAGATACGCAGTATTTT
CASSRSTWGISTDTQYF
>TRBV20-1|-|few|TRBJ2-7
TGCAGTGCTAGTGTAACTAGCCCGAGCTCCTACGAGCAGTACTTC
CSASVTSPSSYEQYF